This TCR beta chain was recovered during a study of CD8 T cells in ankylosing spondylitis. General study points: Clones that were linked to disease were CD8+ and were relatively rare in peripheral blood. What seemed typical of ankylosing spondylitis blood was a TCR beta motif built from several highly homologous variants.

V was clipped by 1 base and J by 10 bases, with 16 bases between them. From germline, CDR1 is KGHDR and CDR2 SFDVKD. The CDR3 loop spans 15 amino acids. TCRdb re-analysed the 5' RACE reads in MiXCR, keeping a single row per CDR3 protein. Of about 440,000 distinct CDR3 sequences listed, approximately 17% are singletons. This clonotype was seen many times. Its specificity is not known. Sequenced: blood, either unsorted or a sorted T cell fraction (not recorded which). This chain links TRBV24-1 with TRBJ2-1; maybe TRBD1 (6 bases). The receptor comes from a male donor with ankylosing spondylitis. CDR3 loop: CATSDFQSGDREQFF. The CDR3 DNA reads TGTGCCACCAGTGATTTTCAATCAGGGGACCGGGAGCAGTTCTTC.